The 9 T cell receptor beta chains below all came from one sample that was sequenced in a study of ipilimumab plus nivolumab after autologous stem cell transplantation. This table comes from immunoSEQ multiplex PCR, and its TCRdb copy is limited to in-frame clones, with some not included. The table has tens of thousands of clones, 75% to 85% seen once. Sequenced here: PBMCs, sampled in a trial of ipilimumab plus nivolumab as post-transplant consolidation. The source is a male donor with diffuse large B-cell lymphoma.

This clone was seen only once. V gene TRBV19 combines with J gene TRBJ2-3; D gene uncertain. The CDR3 covers 15 residues. The germline V and J ends were trimmed by 5 bases and 0 bases, with 12 bases remaining between them. In germline, CDR1 is LNHDA, CDR2 SQIVND (reference sequence). The CDR3 DNA follows: TGTGCCAGTAGTTCACAGAGATCTAGCACAGATACGCAGTATTTT. Translated: CASSSQRSSTDTQYF.

V gene TRBV10-3 combines with J gene TRBJ1-2, with D possibly being TRBD1 (6 bases). The CDR3 spans 15 residues. The germline V gene has CDR1 ENHRY and CDR2 SYGVKD. Trimming cost V 8 bases and J 2 bases, with 18 bases left between them. CDR3 sequence reads: CAISDYDRSNYGYTF. As DNA, the CDR3 is TGTGCCATCTCCGACTACGACAGGTCCAACTATGGCTACACCTTC.

The chain combines TRBV5-6 with TRBJ2-1; D perhaps matches TRBD1 (5 bases). Germline V lookup: CDR1 SGHDT, CDR2 YYEEEE. The CDR3 extends over 16 amino acids. The V end lost 1 base, the J end lost 4 bases, and 15 bases lay between the germline ends. The CDR3 nucleotides read TGTGCCAGCAGCTTGTCAGTCTGGGGCAGTTACAATGAGCAGTTCTTC. This gives the protein CASSLSVWGSYNEQFF.

The chain employs TRBV5-1 and TRBJ2-5; TRBD2 aligns across 11 bases. Germline CDR1 and CDR2: SGHRS and YFSETQ. CDR3 length equals 17 residues. V lost 0 bases and J lost 1; bases outside the gene matches: 5. The CDR3 DNA sequence: TGCGCCAGCAGCTTGGGCCCTAGCGGGGGGACCCAAGAGACCCAGTACTTC. Translation: CASSLGPSGGTQETQYF. Full variable domain (rest looked up from reference TRBV5-1 and TRBJ2-5): KAGVTQTPRYLIKTRGQQVTLSCSPISGHRSVSWYQQTPGQGLQFLFEYFSETQRNKGNFPGRFSGRQFSNSRSEMNVSTLELGDSALYLCASSLGPSGGTQETQYFGPGTRLLVL.

The chain uses TRBV19 and TRBJ1-5, with TRBD1 matching 8 bases. V was pared by 3 bases and J by 0 bases, with 1 base of the junction left unmatched. The CDR3 totals 15 residues. In germline, CDR1 is LNHDA, CDR2 SQIVND (reference sequence). CDR3 nucleotides: TGTGCCAGTAGTATGGGACAGGTTAGCAATCAGCCCCAGCATTTT. This gives the protein CASSMGQVSNQPQHF. Full variable domain (missing parts from reference TRBV19 and TRBJ1-5): DGGITQSPKYLFRKEGQNVTLSCEQNLNHDAMYWYRQDPGQGLRLIYYSQIVNDFQKGDIAEGYSVSREKKESFPLTVTSAQKNPTAFYLCASSMGQVSNQPQHFGDGTRLSIL.

The chain carries TRBV7-2 and TRBJ2-7; the D gene is possibly TRBD1 (6 bases). The V gene lost 5 bases and the J gene lost 6 bases, with 20 bases spanning the gap. The germline V gene encodes CDR1 SGHTA and CDR2 FQGNSA. The CDR3 is made up of 15 amino acids. CDR3 residues: CASSQLALQGGEQYF. In DNA, the CDR3 is TGTGCCAGCAGCCAACTGGCGCTTCAAGGGGGCGAGCAGTACTTC.

This chain connects TRBV4-2 to TRBJ2-2; 9 nucleotides agree with TRBD1. CDR1 and CDR2 (germline): LGHNA, YNFKEQ. This CDR3 contains 16 residues. V shed 1 base and J 6 bases; nucleotides not matched to a gene: 6. The DNA for the CDR3 is TGTGCCAGCAGCCAAGTAGGGACAGGGAGAGCCGGGGAGCTGTTTTTT. It specifies CASSQVGTGRAGELFF.

The rearrangement uses TRBV11-2 and TRBJ2-1, with 8 nucleotides matching TRBD1. Germline V gene lookup returns CDR1 SGHAT and CDR2 FQNNGV. The CDR3 is 14 amino acids. Trimming at V came to 3 bases and at J to 9 bases, leaving 7 bases not matched to a gene. CDR3 bases: TGTGCCAGCAGCTTCGGACAGGGTAGAGGTGAGCAGTTCTTC. Residues: CASSFGQGRGEQFF.

The rearrangement links TRBV6-1 to TRBJ1-4, with 7 bases lining up with TRBD1. The V gene end was trimmed by 4 bases and the J gene end by 8 bases; junction bases not matched to a gene: 7. The CDR3 contains 14 residues. Looked up from germline, CDR1 is MNHNS and CDR2 is SASEGT. The CDR3 DNA sequence: TGTGCCAGCAGTGTAGACAGGGTGAGAGAAAAACTGTTTTTT. Translating gives CASSVDRVREKLFF.